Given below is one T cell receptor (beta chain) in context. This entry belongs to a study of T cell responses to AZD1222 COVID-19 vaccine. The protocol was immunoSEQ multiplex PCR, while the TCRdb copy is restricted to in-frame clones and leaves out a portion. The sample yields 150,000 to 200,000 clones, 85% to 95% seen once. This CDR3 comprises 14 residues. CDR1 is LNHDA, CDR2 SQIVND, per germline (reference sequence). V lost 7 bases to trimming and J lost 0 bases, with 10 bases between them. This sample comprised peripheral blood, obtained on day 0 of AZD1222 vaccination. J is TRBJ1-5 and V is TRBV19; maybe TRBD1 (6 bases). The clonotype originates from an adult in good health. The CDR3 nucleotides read TGTGCCAGTAAGGACAGTAATAGCAATCAGCCCCAGCATTTT. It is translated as CASKDSNSNQPQHF.